This T cell receptor beta chain was recorded in a study of cytomegalovirus exposure and HLA in healthy donors. Trimming pared 1 base from V and 0 bases from J, leaving 8 bases between. The germline gives CDR1 SGHNT, CDR2 YYREEE (reference sequence). The CDR3 length is 15 residues. It was with 60 Vbeta and 13 Jbeta primers that the PCR ran. Generated by immunoSEQ multiplex PCR, the TCRdb table keeps only in-frame clones and is missing some. The sample lists about 130,000 clones, about three quarters seen once, with less than 3.5% in the top ten. Specimen: PBMCs. This clonotype was sampled from a human donor in good health. The chain carries TRBV5-4 and TRBJ2-1; D gene uncertain. In nucleotides, the CDR3 is TGTGCCAGCAGCTTGCGGTTAGCCTCCTACAATGAGCAGTTCTTC. It is translated as CASSLRLASYNEQFF.